This section outlines one T cell receptor beta chain sequence together with its context. Its antigen target is currently unknown. One base away there is no much larger clone; base qualities are not given. The collaborating institutions used their own protocols to collect whole blood in K2EDTA tubes. Collaborator samples were shipped for TCRbeta analysis as frozen whole blood, isolated PBMCs, or DNA extracted from either sample type. The entry originates in a study of blood T cell repertoires in COVID-19 (dated by TCRdb to the early 2020s). Regarding the research as a whole: Collaborator samples came from the United States, Italy and Spain and covered acute and convalescent phases of COVID-19. The prospective study material was composed of cDNA or gDNA derived from T cells, B-cell-depleted T cells, or PBMCs. A de-identified subject ID, COVID-19 status, age in years and sex were almost always included in the sample metadata. The repertoires were released in a freely available public database intended as a resource for research on the immune response to SARS-CoV-2. Where available, HLA class I and class II types were obtained from metadata supplied by the sample provider rather than from assay-based typing. The samples were drawn from the first 160 participants of the ongoing ImmuneRACE study and from 1,200 or so subjects provided by 6 global collaborators. Subjects who had been exposed to COVID-19, were actively infected with it, or had recovered from it provided the deeply sampled blood TCRbeta repertoires that made up the dataset.

Overall study outcomes, separate from this receptor: Clinical and demographic metadata were provided uncurated, with the amount varying by source and participant.

TCRbeta CDR3 regions were amplified from genomic DNA using the immunoSEQ Assay, a bias-controlled multiplex PCR. The study's own analysis went as follows. The number of nucleated cells in each sample was estimated from the amplification of reference gene primers within the assay. Sequence reads were collapsed and filtered to measure the absolute abundance of every unique TCRbeta CDR3 rearrangement. Productive Simpson clonality was computed per sample as the square root of Simpson's diversity index over productive rearrangements. TCRdb's version of the immuneACCESS table is confined to in-frame rearrangements and falls short of the full clone set. An unresolved V gene accounts for under half of the shortfall where checked; the remainder is of unknown origin. That table furnishes V, J and clone size, whereas the DNA furnished D and trimming. In all, the sample holds 40,000 to 50,000 clones, and roughly nine tenths of those were seen once. The ten most abundant clones make up 6.2% of the sample.

Relative to germline, V is missing 10 bases and J is missing 4 bases, with 12 bases of the junction outside any gene match. The germline V gene sets CDR1 to MNHEY and CDR2 to SVGAGI. From its cysteine to its phenylalanine, the CDR3 spans 14 amino acids. Left in the record is the CDR3 DNA by itself, 42 bases read in frame from the first base. The clonotype comes from a human donor in a cohort sampled during active COVID-19. Sequenced sample: peripheral blood. The rearranged chain carries TRBV6-5 and TRBJ1-2, and 7 junctional nucleotides match TRBD1. Here is the DNA: TGTGCCACAGGCCCAATCGGGACAGTCTATGGCTACACCTTC. This gives the protein CATGPIGTVYGYTF.